Shown below are 28 T cell receptor beta chains from a single sample sequenced in a study of T cell repertoires and Cas9 in healthy adults. Profiled with immunoSEQ multiplex PCR; TCRdb holds only in-frame clones, not every one. Among about 22,000 clones, 91% were seen once, and the ten largest hold 1.5% to 1.9%. Sequenced: CD4+ effector T cells (CD127+, CD25-, CD137-, CD154-) from PBMCs; culture status not recorded. These receptor sequences come from a human donor in good health.

V gene TRBV18 combines with J gene TRBJ2-5; a possible D gene is TRBD2 (6 bases). Germline V gene data show CDR1 as KGHSH and CDR2 as LQKENI. V lost 4 bases, J lost 2 bases, and 11 bases lay in between. The length of the CDR3 is 14 residues. The CDR3 sequence: CASSLTRGQETQYF. The CDR3 DNA reads as TGTGCCAGCTCACTTACGCGGGGACAAGAGACCCAGTACTTC.

The chain employs TRBV28 and TRBJ2-2; 8 bases are shared with TRBD1. The junction had 11 bases not matched to a gene; V was cut back by 11 bases and J by 0 bases. The CDR3 extends over 16 amino acids. Germline loops: CDR1 MDHEN, CDR2 SYDVKM. CDR3 sequence (DNA): TGTGCCGGGAATTCGGCGGGACAGGCGAACACCGGGGAGCTGTTTTTT. It yields the protein CAGNSAGQANTGELFF.

This clone was observed a handful of times. The J gene is TRBJ2-3, the V gene TRBV6-6, with 10 bases matching TRBD2. J gave up 3 bases and V 2 bases, and 5 bases lay outside the gene matches. This CDR3 region has 16 residues. Germline loops: CDR1 MNHNY, CDR2 SVGAGI (reference sequence). This CDR3 reads CASSYPLAGETDTQYF. DNA of the CDR3: TGTGCCAGCAGTTACCCTCTAGCGGGAGAGACAGATACGCAGTATTTT.

The chain recombines TRBV7-2 with TRBJ2-1, with 12 bases that match TRBD2. Germline assignment: CDR1 SGHTA and CDR2 FQGNSA. CDR3 length: 17 amino acids. Losses at the gene ends were 3 bases for V and 8 bases for J; bases not matched to a gene: 11. CDR3 sequence reads: CASSLRASGRGYHEQFF. The CDR3 DNA sequence: TGTGCCAGCAGCTTGAGGGCTAGCGGGAGGGGGTACCATGAGCAGTTCTTC.

The chain recombines TRBV7-9 with TRBJ2-1, with 11 bases identical to TRBD2. The CDR3 contains 15 residues. Germline V gene lookup returns CDR1 SEHNR and CDR2 FQNEAQ (reference sequence). V lost 4 bases and J lost 9; bases outside the gene matches: 8. In DNA form, the CDR3 reads TGTGCCAGCAGCTCAACTAGCGGGAGAAGTGGTGAGCAGTTCTTC. Its translation is CASSSTSGRSGEQFF.

This rearrangement joins TRBV29-1 to TRBJ1-2; perhaps TRBD1 as D (5 bases). The CDR3 covers 14 residues. Trimming removed 3 bases at V and 0 bases at J, with 11 bases between. Germline V gene data show CDR1 as SQVTM and CDR2 as ANQGSEA. The CDR3 spells CSVDRRGANYGYTF. CDR3 DNA sequence: TGCAGCGTTGATCGACGGGGCGCTAACTATGGCTACACCTTC.

V gene TRBV2 combines with J gene TRBJ1-1; D is perhaps TRBD1 (5 bases). CDR1 SNHLY and CDR2 FYNNEI come from the germline V gene. The length of the CDR3 is 15 residues. The V and J ends lost 5 bases and 4 bases respectively, with 17 bases between them. In DNA, the CDR3 is TGTGCCAGCAGTCAGGGCAGGCCTTCTGTCACTGAAGCTTTCTTT. Translating it yields CASSQGRPSVTEAFF.

The rearrangement joins TRBV4-2 to TRBJ1-1; no definite D call. The V gene lost 4 bases and the J gene lost 2 bases, with 8 bases spanning the gap. The CDR3 length is 13 residues. CDR1 and CDR2 from the germline V gene are LGHNA and YNFKEQ. CDR3 in amino acids: CASSRPENTEAFF. CDR3 nucleotides: TGTGCCAGCAGCCGTCCCGAAAACACTGAAGCTTTCTTT.

The V and J genes are TRBV4-1 and TRBJ2-2, with 8 bases fitting TRBD2. J was trimmed by 3 bases and V by 2 bases; bases with no gene match: 11. CDR1 is MGHRA, CDR2 YSYEKL, per germline. The CDR3 is 18 amino acids. The CDR3 DNA reads as TGCGCCAGCAGCCAACACCCGGGGGGGCGATTTGACACCGGGGAGCTGTTTTTT. Protein: CASSQHPGGRFDTGELFF.

V gene TRBV6-1 combines with J gene TRBJ1-2, with D perhaps matching TRBD1 (6 bases). CDR1 is MNHNS, CDR2 SASEGT, per germline. The CDR3 runs 16 residues. Deletions cut 4 bases from V and 4 bases from J, with 19 bases between. Written as DNA, the CDR3 is TGTGCCAGCAGTGGCCCCTTGGGGGGCGCGCTCTATGGCTACACCTTC. This codes for CASSGPLGGALYGYTF.

CDR3 in DNA: TGCGCCAGCAGCTTGGACAGGGCTGGCTACACCTTC. It specifies CASSLDRAGYTF. The chain carries TRBV5-1 and TRBJ1-2; weak D call: TRBD1 (6 bases). The CDR3 is 12 residues long. Per germline, CDR1 SGHRS and CDR2 YFSETQ. Trimming removed 0 bases at V and 7 bases at J, with 7 bases between.

CDR3 nucleotides: TGTGCCAGTAGTCCAAGGGGAGGGACTCATACCTTC. It codes for CASSPRGGTHTF. J is TRBJ1-2 and V is TRBV19; D perhaps matches TRBD1 (5 bases). The CDR3 is 12 residues long. Germline CDR1 and CDR2: LNHDA and SQIVND (reference sequence). The germline V and J ends were trimmed by 5 bases and 14 bases, with 18 bases remaining between them.

V is TRBV6-6 and J is TRBJ2-1; 7 bases fit TRBD1. V dropped 6 bases and J dropped 8; count of bases not matched to a gene: 4. The CDR3 spans 12 residues. Germline-derived CDR1 and CDR2 are MNHNY and SVGAGI (reference sequence). The CDR3 sequence: CASRTQGYEQFF. CDR3 bases: TGTGCCAGCAGAACACAGGGGTATGAGCAGTTCTTC.

The chain uses TRBV6-7 and TRBJ2-3, with D tentatively TRBD2 (5 bases). TRBV6-7 is marked as an open reading frame, function uncertain. Trimming took 4 bases from V and 6 from J, leaving 17 bases between them. The CDR3 totals 15 residues. The DNA of the CDR3 is TGTGCCAGCAGTTCGGTGTACGGGGTACCGGATACGCAGTATTTT. Translated, it gives CASSSVYGVPDTQYF.

This chain links TRBV27 with TRBJ1-2; a possible D gene is TRBD1 (5 bases). V lost 3 bases, J lost 10 bases, and 12 bases lay in between. This CDR3 contains 12 residues. Germline V gene data show CDR1 as MNHEY and CDR2 as SMNVEV (reference sequence). CDR3 DNA: TGTGCCAGCAGTTTGCAGGGATCTATCTACACCTTC. This gives the protein CASSLQGSIYTF.

The rearrangement uses TRBV28 and TRBJ1-4, with 8 bases aligning to TRBD1. V lost 6 bases to trimming and J lost 4 bases; unmatched junction nucleotides: 7. Germline CDR1 reads MDHEN; CDR2 reads SYDVKM. The CDR3 covers 15 residues. CDR3 in DNA: TGTGCCAGCAGGTTGACAGGGGCCTTTAATGAAAAACTGTTTTTT. Residues: CASRLTGAFNEKLFF.

This chain links TRBV27 with TRBJ1-1; 8 bases are shared with TRBD1. The CDR3 spans 15 residues. The J segment lost 4 bases and the V segment lost 2 bases, leaving 6 bases of the junction unmatched. CDR1 MNHEY and CDR2 SMNVEV come from the germline V gene (reference sequence). The CDR3 sequence: CASSLSRGRFTEAFF. CDR3 DNA sequence: TGTGCCAGCAGTTTAAGCAGGGGGCGGTTCACTGAAGCTTTCTTT.

This clone was detected a few times. This rearrangement joins TRBV7-9 to TRBJ1-4; the D is unclear. Trimming took off 4 bases at V and 5 bases at J, with 11 bases between the two ends. The V gene's germline CDR1 is SEHNR and CDR2 FQNEAQ (reference sequence). This CDR3 has 14 amino acids. In DNA form, the CDR3 reads TGTGCCAGCAGCTCCAGAACCCAAAATGAAAAACTGTTTTTT. Encoded protein: CASSSRTQNEKLFF.

The chain combines TRBV30 with TRBJ2-1, with TRBD2 identical over 7 bases. From germline, CDR1 is GTSNPN and CDR2 SVGIG (reference sequence). The V segment lost 3 bases and the J segment 0 bases; nucleotides outside the gene matches: 20. The CDR3 covers 20 residues. DNA of the CDR3: TGTGCCTGGAGGGGTGCACGTAACGGGACTAAATTTTCCTCCTACAATGAGCAGTTCTTC. Its translation: CAWRGARNGTKFSSYNEQFF.

The chain links TRBV6-5 to TRBJ1-6; no clear D. V lost 7 bases to trimming and J lost 7 bases, with 14 bases between them. In germline, CDR1 is MNHEY, CDR2 SVGAGI. CDR3 length: 14 residues. CDR3 amino acids: CASTYLGRNSPLHF. The CDR3, as DNA: TGTGCCAGCACCTATCTCGGACGGAATTCACCCCTCCACTTT.

The chain joins TRBV14 to TRBJ1-1, with D perhaps matching TRBD1 (5 bases). CDR3 length: 13 residues. Trimming took 1 base from V and 5 from J, leaving 8 bases between them. The germline V gene has CDR1 SGHDN and CDR2 FVKESK. The CDR3 spells CASSQVGGTEAFF. CDR3 bases: TGTGCCAGCAGCCAAGTCGGGGGAACTGAAGCTTTCTTT.

The gene calls are TRBV28 and TRBJ1-2; 7 positions match TRBD1. Germline V CDR1 and CDR2: MDHEN, SYDVKM. Trimming removed 6 bases from V and 3 bases from J; junction bases left unmatched: 7. The CDR3 is made up of 14 amino acids. The CDR3 protein is CASSPADRDYGYTF. The CDR3 DNA follows: TGTGCCAGCAGCCCCGCCGACAGGGACTATGGCTACACCTTC.

The chain couples TRBV19 to TRBJ2-1; 7 nucleotides line up with TRBD2. Germline V CDR1 and CDR2: LNHDA, SQIVND (reference sequence). This CDR3 region has 16 residues. With V trimmed by 0 bases and J by 1 base, 3 bases remained unmatched. The CDR3 loop reads CASSIEERESYNEQFF. The CDR3 nucleotides read TGTGCCAGTAGTATAGAGGAGCGGGAATCCTACAATGAGCAGTTCTTC. The full variable domain, rest sourced from reference TRBV19 and TRBJ2-1, is DGGITQSPKYLFRKEGQNVTLSCEQNLNHDAMYWYRQDPGQGLRLIYYSQIVNDFQKGDIAEGYSVSREKKESFPLTVTSAQKNPTAFYLCASSIEERESYNEQFFGPGTRLTVL.

The V call is TRBV11-3, the J call TRBJ2-2; D call uncertain. V was shortened by 5 bases and J by 5 bases, with 6 bases between the two germline ends. The CDR3 sequence is 12 residues long. The germline V gene has CDR1 SGHNT and CDR2 YENEEA. The CDR3 here is CASSEFTGELFF. The CDR3 DNA reads TGTGCCAGCAGCGAATTTACCGGGGAGCTGTTTTTT.

This clone came up once. The rearrangement links TRBV13 to TRBJ2-7, with D tentatively TRBD2 (6 bases). V was cut by 5 bases and J by 7 bases, with 12 bases left in between. The CDR3 covers 12 residues. The germline CDR1 and CDR2 sequences are PRHDT and FYEKMQ (reference sequence). Here the CDR3 DNA reads TGTGCCAGCAGCCCCACTCGGGGGGAGCAGTACTTC. Protein product: CASSPTRGEQYF. Looking up the rest from reference TRBV13 and TRBJ2-7 gives the full variable domain: AAGVIQSPRHLIKEKRETATLKCYPIPRHDTVYWYQQGPGQDPQFLISFYEKMQSDKGSIPDRFSAQQFSDYHSELNMSSLELGDSALYFCASSPTRGEQYFGPGTRLTVT.

The chain is built from TRBV27 and TRBJ1-1, with 8 positions matching TRBD1. This CDR3 has 13 residues. Losses at the gene ends were 9 bases for V and 4 bases for J; bases not matched to a gene: 7. Germline values: CDR1 MNHEY, CDR2 SMNVEV (reference sequence). The CDR3 region is CASSQGEGTEAFF. CDR3 nucleotides: TGTGCCAGTTCACAGGGGGAAGGCACTGAAGCTTTCTTT.

The rearrangement uses TRBV4-1 and TRBJ2-6, with 12 bases fitting TRBD1. V gave up 1 base and J gave up 4 bases; unmatched junction bases: 8. The CDR3 sequence is 19 residues long. The V gene's germline CDR1 is MGHRA and CDR2 YSYEKL. The CDR3 is CASSQARGTGGAGANVLTF. CDR3 DNA sequence: TGCGCCAGCAGCCAAGCCAGGGGGACAGGGGGCGCAGGGGCCAACGTCCTGACTTTC.

The gene calls are TRBV19 and TRBJ2-2; D is unclear. The CDR3 covers 15 residues. Deletions cut 6 bases from V and 1 base from J, with 12 bases between. Germline lookup yields CDR1 LNHDA and CDR2 SQIVND (reference sequence). Here the CDR3 DNA reads TGTGCCAGTAGCGCCTTCAAGGGGAACACCGGGGAGCTGTTTTTT. Protein sequence: CASSAFKGNTGELFF.